Here is one T cell receptor (beta chain) with its context. The antigen remains undetermined. The CDR3 consists of 15 residues. Germline-derived CDR1 and CDR2 are MNHEY and SMNVEV (reference sequence). Trimming cost V 3 bases and J 4 bases; bases outside gene matches: 4. A multiplex PCR was run with 60 Vbeta primers and 13 Jbeta primers. Original handling: An analysis performed later counted 60 million to 90 million unique TCR beta chains (roughly 11 million of them shared). The method was immunoSEQ multiplex PCR; TCRdb's version includes in-frame clones alone and lacks a portion of them. D and trimming come from the DNA, and the V and J calls and clone size come from that table. The table records 250,000 or so clones, 85% to 95% of them present only once. These data belong to a study of cytomegalovirus exposure and HLA in healthy donors. Healthy individuals who donated bone marrow served as the donors.

Broader study findings: Reportedly, cytomegalovirus status was diagnosed with high sensitivity and specificity. The study listed approximately 160 cytomegalovirus-associated TCR beta chains.

The rearrangement links TRBV27 to TRBJ2-1, with TRBD2 matching over 9 bases. This receptor was taken from a girl aged 2-15 years in good health and CMV-seronegative. Sequenced: PBMCs. The CDR3 here is CASSFASGVYNEQFF. CDR3 nucleotide sequence: TGTGCCAGCAGTTTCGCTAGCGGGGTATACAATGAGCAGTTCTTC.